The 25 T cell receptor beta chains below come from one sample, sequenced in a study of blood T cell repertoires in COVID-19. Assay used: immunoSEQ multiplex PCR; TCRdb lists only in-frame clones, some missing. The sample has 200,000 to 300,000 clones; approximately 86% are singletons. Sequencing was carried out using PBMCs or T cells enriched from blood (not recorded which). Every receptor here comes from a woman aged 18-30 years who had recovered from COVID-19.

In nucleotides, the CDR3 is TGTGCCAGCAGCAAAAAGCAGGGGCGCTACGAGCAGTACTTC. Protein product: CASSKKQGRYEQYF. The chain has TRBV28 and TRBJ2-7; tentative D call: TRBD1 (6 bases). In germline, CDR1 is MDHEN, CDR2 SYDVKM. Trimming pared 6 bases from V and 3 bases from J, leaving 15 bases between. The CDR3 has 14 residues. The whole variable domain, remainder taken from reference TRBV28 and TRBJ2-7, is DVKVTQSSRYLVKRTGEKVFLECVQDMDHENMFWYRQDPGLGLRLIYFSYDVKMKEKGDIPEGYSVSREKKERFSLILESASTNQTSMYLCASSKKQGRYEQYFGPGTRLTVT.

The chain joins TRBV9 to TRBJ2-1, with 8 nucleotides matching TRBD2. CDR1 and CDR2 (germline): SGDLS, YYNGEE. The CDR3 sequence is 17 residues long. V shed 0 bases and J 7 bases; nucleotides not matched to a gene: 12. CDR3 nucleotides: TGTGCCAGCAGCGTAGGTTTTGGAGGCGGGGGGCGGAATGAGCAGTTCTTC. This sequence encodes CASSVGFGGGGRNEQFF.

The rearrangement joins TRBV15 to TRBJ2-7; 9 bases line up with TRBD1. In germline, CDR1 is LNHNV, CDR2 YYDKDF (reference sequence). This CDR3 is 13 amino acids long. The junction had 5 bases not matched to a gene; V was cut back by 6 bases and J by 5 bases. The CDR3 nucleotides are TGTGCCACCAGAAGACAGGGGGGCAACGAGCAGTACTTC. Translating it yields CATRRQGGNEQYF.

This chain links TRBV6-5 with TRBJ1-2, with TRBD1 matching over 8 bases. The germline CDR1 and CDR2 sequences are MNHEY and SVGAGI. This CDR3 has 13 amino acids. Trimming removed 6 bases from V and 8 bases from J; junction bases left unmatched: 8. The CDR3 spells CASSRDRGNGYTF. CDR3 sequence (DNA): TGTGCCAGCAGCCGCGACAGGGGCAACGGCTACACCTTC.

The table lists this clone with a few counts. The rearrangement joins TRBV2 to TRBJ1-1; 8 positions agree with TRBD1. Germline V gene lookup returns CDR1 SNHLY and CDR2 FYNNEI. The CDR3 is made up of 12 amino acids. V was pared by 10 bases and J by 4 bases, with 5 bases of the junction left unmatched. CDR3 in DNA: TGTGCCAACCGACAGGGGATCACTGAAGCTTTCTTT. This sequence encodes CANRQGITEAFF. Full variable domain (remainder filled in from reference TRBV2 and TRBJ1-1): EPEVTQTPSHQVTQMGQEVILRCVPISNHLYFYWYRQILGQKVEFLVSFYNNEISEKSEIFDDQFSVERPDGSNFTLKIRSTKLEDSAMYFCANRQGITEAFFGQGTRLTVV.

The CDR3 loop reads CASSLGLRFNEQFF. Here the CDR3 DNA reads TGTGCCAGCAGCTTAGGGCTCAGGTTCAATGAGCAGTTCTTC. The genes are TRBV11-1 and TRBJ2-1; unclear D gene. The ends were cut back, 1 base at V and 6 bases at J, with 10 bases in the middle. In germline, CDR1 is SGHAT, CDR2 FQDESV (reference sequence). The CDR3 has 14 residues.

The V call is TRBV6-2 or TRBV6-3, the J call TRBJ2-4; 10 positions match TRBD2. The CDR3 extends over 21 amino acids. V dropped 0 bases and J dropped 0; count of bases not matched to a gene: 14. Germline V gene sequence: CDR1 MNHEY, CDR2 SVGEGT. CDR3 sequence (DNA): TGTGCCAGCAGTTACTCGAATTCGGCTTTTAGCGGGAGGACAGCCAAAAACATTCAGTACTTC. Translation gives CASSYSNSAFSGRTAKNIQYF.

This chain connects TRBV27 to TRBJ2-1; D perhaps matches TRBD2 (5 bases). V gave up 5 bases and J gave up 7 bases, with 9 bases separating them. Germline V lookup: CDR1 MNHEY, CDR2 SMNVEV (reference sequence). The CDR3 is made up of 12 amino acids. The CDR3 is CASSRPGNEQFF. The CDR3 coding sequence is TGTGCCAGCAGTAGACCGGGAAATGAGCAGTTCTTC.

The V call is TRBV7-6, the J call TRBJ1-3; D gene ambiguous. V dropped 0 bases and J dropped 2 bases, with 8 bases sitting between them. Germline assignment: CDR1 SGHVS and CDR2 FNYEAQ. The CDR3 sequence is 15 residues long. The CDR3 DNA reads as TGTGCCAGCAGCTTAGCAGCGGGAACTGGAAACACCATATATTTT. Protein sequence: CASSLAAGTGNTIYF.

In nucleotides, the CDR3 is TGTGCCAGCAGTGAAGGGACTAGCGGGAGCTACGAGCAGTACTTC. As protein: CASSEGTSGSYEQYF. The rearrangement uses TRBV6-1 and TRBJ2-7, with 13 bases identical to TRBD2. The J segment lost 3 bases and the V segment lost 1 base, leaving 0 bases of the junction unmatched. The CDR3 length is 15 residues. Looked up from germline, CDR1 is MNHNS and CDR2 is SASEGT.

The J gene is TRBJ2-5, the V gene TRBV5-6, with 9 bases lining up with TRBD1. Germline CDR1 is SGHDT and CDR2 is YYEEEE. V lost 0 bases, J lost 5 bases, and 5 bases stayed unmatched. The CDR3 has 15 amino acids. The CDR3 DNA follows: TGTGCCAGCAGCTTGGCGGGACAGGGCCTCGAGACCCAGTACTTC. Protein product: CASSLAGQGLETQYF.

This chain uses TRBV11-3 with TRBJ2-5, with 13 bases fitting TRBD2. The V gene end was trimmed by 5 bases and the J gene end by 5 bases; junction bases not matched to a gene: 5. The CDR3 has 15 amino acids. Germline CDR1 is SGHNT and CDR2 is YENEEA. The CDR3 bases are TGTGCCAGCAGCCAACTAGCGGGGGGGATGGAGACCCAGTACTTC. This sequence encodes CASSQLAGGMETQYF.

The J gene is TRBJ2-3, the V gene TRBV15, with D unclear. The CDR3 sequence is 13 residues long. Trimming took 0 bases from V and 3 from J, leaving 4 bases between them. Germline CDR1 reads LNHNV; CDR2 reads YYDKDF (reference sequence). The CDR3 protein is CATSRDLTDTQYF. The CDR3 DNA is TGTGCCACCAGCAGAGATCTAACAGATACGCAGTATTTT. Supplemented by reference TRBV15 and TRBJ2-3, the full variable domain reads DAMVIQNPRYQVTQFGKPVTLSCSQTLNHNVMYWYQQKSSQAPKLLFHYYDKDFNNEADTPDNFQSRRPNTSFCFLDIRSPGLGDTAMYLCATSRDLTDTQYFGPGTRLTVL.

J is TRBJ2-4 and V is TRBV11-1; 9 nucleotides agree with TRBD1. CDR3 length: 14 amino acids. Germline assignment: CDR1 SGHAT and CDR2 FQDESV (reference sequence). V trimming: 5 bases; J trimming: 8 bases; junction bases outside the gene matches: 7. CDR3 region: CASSRTGTGHIQYF. CDR3 coding DNA: TGTGCCAGCAGCCGAACCGGGACAGGGCACATTCAGTACTTC.

The chain employs TRBV10-1 and TRBJ2-1; 10 bases are a match to TRBD2. The germline gives CDR1 WNHNN, CDR2 SYGVQD (reference sequence). Germline trimming cut 0 bases from V and 15 bases from J; bases unmatched to any gene: 8. The CDR3 extends over 14 amino acids. The CDR3 loop is CASSESGLAGAPFF. DNA for the CDR3: TGCGCCAGCAGTGAGTCGGGGCTAGCGGGGGCCCCGTTCTTC.

The V gene is TRBV5-1, the J gene TRBJ2-7, with D hard to call. Germline V gives CDR1 SGHRS, CDR2 YFSETQ. With 1 base removed from V and 3 bases from J, the gap between germline ends came to 14 bases. The CDR3 is 15 amino acids. CDR3 bases: TGCGCCAGCAGCTTGTGGTCGAGCACTTACTACGAGCAGTACTTC. Encoded protein: CASSLWSSTYYEQYF.

This clone was counted once. This rearrangement joins TRBV11-3 to TRBJ2-7, with D perhaps matching TRBD2 (6 bases). Trimming left V 4 bases short and J 3 bases short, with 16 bases between. The germline V gene has CDR1 SGHNT and CDR2 YENEEA. This CDR3 is 15 amino acids long. The CDR3 protein is CASSSRGREYYEQYF. CDR3 DNA: TGTGCCAGCAGCTCGCGGGGCAGGGAATACTACGAGCAGTACTTC. Drawing the rest from reference TRBV11-3 and TRBJ2-7, the complete variable domain is EAGVVQSPRYKIIEKKQPVAFWCNPISGHNTLYWYLQNLGQGPELLIRYENEEAVDDSQLPKDRFSAERLKGVDSTLKIQPAELGDSAVYLCASSSRGREYYEQYFGPGTRLTVT.

The rearrangement joins TRBV27 to TRBJ1-5; D ambiguous. CDR1 and CDR2 (germline): MNHEY, SMNVEV (reference sequence). The ends were cut back, 6 bases at V and 6 bases at J, with 12 bases in the middle. The CDR3 covers 13 residues. CDR3 in amino acids: CASSLGEGQPQHF. Written as DNA, the CDR3 is TGTGCCAGCAGCCTTGGGGAGGGTCAGCCCCAGCATTTT.

This clone was observed a handful of times. The chain carries TRBV7-9 and TRBJ1-2; D may be TRBD1 (6 bases). V lost 3 bases to trimming and J lost 5 bases, with 25 bases between them. The CDR3 contains 18 residues. Germline assignment: CDR1 SEHNR and CDR2 FQNEAQ (reference sequence). Here the CDR3 reads CASSFHTKDSLSFYGYTF. CDR3 nucleotide sequence: TGTGCCAGCAGCTTCCATACTAAGGACAGCCTGAGCTTTTATGGCTACACCTTC. The full variable domain, in which reference TRBV7-9 and TRBJ1-2 provide the parts outside the CDR3, is DTGVSQNPRHKITKRGQNVTFRCDPISEHNRLYWYRQTLGQGPEFLTYFQNEAQLEKSRLLSDRFSAERPKGSFSTLEIQRTEQGDSAMYLCASSFHTKDSLSFYGYTFGSGTRLTVV.

V usage is TRBV10-2 and J usage is TRBJ1-1; possible D gene TRBD1, 5 bases. Trimming stripped 0 bases from V and 4 bases from J, with 12 bases between. The germline CDR1 and CDR2 sequences are WSHSY and SAAADI. The length of the CDR3 is 15 residues. The CDR3 nucleotides read TGCGCCAGCAGTGAGTCGGTGGGGGGGACCACTGAAGCTTTCTTT. Translating gives CASSESVGGTTEAFF.

The J gene is TRBJ1-3, the V gene TRBV5-1, with D tentatively TRBD1 (6 bases). Trimming shortened V by 1 base and J by 4 bases, and 12 bases separated the two germline ends. This CDR3 is built from 15 residues. Germline V gene data show CDR1 as SGHRS and CDR2 as YFSETQ. CDR3 in amino acids: CASSLTGSLGNTIYF. Written as DNA, the CDR3 is TGCGCCAGCAGCTTGACAGGGTCCTTGGGAAACACCATATATTTT.

The V gene is TRBV24-1, the J gene TRBJ2-5; D is perhaps TRBD2 (6 bases). The V end was cut by 12 bases, the J end by 4 bases, with 17 bases between. Germline CDR1 is KGHDR and CDR2 is SFDVKD. This CDR3 has 13 residues. The CDR3 here is CAPNAGGRETQYF. The CDR3 nucleotides are TGTGCCCCCAATGCTGGGGGGAGAGAGACCCAGTACTTC.

The chain is built from TRBV3-1 (or the pseudogene TRBV3-2) and TRBJ2-2; TRBD2 is a possible D gene (6 bases). The CDR3 is made up of 15 amino acids. Germline-derived CDR1 and CDR2 are LGHDT and YNNKEL (reference sequence). V was pared by 4 bases and J by 3 bases, with 12 bases between. This CDR3 is CASSLQRVDTGELFF. DNA of the CDR3: TGTGCCAGCAGCCTCCAGCGGGTTGACACCGGGGAGCTGTTTTTT.

In its sample, this clone was seen once. The chain employs TRBV6-6 and TRBJ1-5, with 8 bases that match TRBD1. Germline CDR1 is MNHNY and CDR2 is SVGAGI (reference sequence). This CDR3 has 16 amino acids. V lost 6 bases, J lost 7 bases, and 14 bases stayed unmatched. For the CDR3, the DNA is TGTGCCAGCAGACGGGGTCGGGACAGGACCGAGCAGCCCCAGCATTTT. It specifies CASRRGRDRTEQPQHF.

The V call is TRBV7-9, the J call TRBJ1-2; the D gene is possibly TRBD1 (6 bases). Looked up from germline, CDR1 is SEHNR and CDR2 is FQNEAQ (reference sequence). The CDR3 has 12 amino acids. V was pared by 5 bases and J by 5 bases, with 9 bases between. The DNA for the CDR3 is TGTGCCAGCAGCAAAACAGGGTATGGCTACACCTTC. Protein product: CASSKTGYGYTF.